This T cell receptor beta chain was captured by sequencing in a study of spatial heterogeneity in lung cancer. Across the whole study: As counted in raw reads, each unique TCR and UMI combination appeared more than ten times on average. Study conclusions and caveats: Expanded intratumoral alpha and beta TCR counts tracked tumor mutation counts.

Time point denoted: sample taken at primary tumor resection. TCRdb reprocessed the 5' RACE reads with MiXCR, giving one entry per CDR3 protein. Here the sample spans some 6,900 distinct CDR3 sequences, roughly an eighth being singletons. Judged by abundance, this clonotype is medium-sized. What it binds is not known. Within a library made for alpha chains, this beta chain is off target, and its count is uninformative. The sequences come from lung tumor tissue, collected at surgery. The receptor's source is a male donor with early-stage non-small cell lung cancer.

This CDR3 is CASRLDDQPQHF. The CDR3 coding sequence is TGTGCCAGCAGGCTGGACGATCAGCCCCAGCATTTT. The chain couples TRBV7-9 to TRBJ1-5; no firm D call. The CDR3 covers 12 residues. CDR1 and CDR2 (germline): SEHNR, FQNEAQ (reference sequence). Trimming cost V 6 bases and J 5 bases, with 8 bases left between them.